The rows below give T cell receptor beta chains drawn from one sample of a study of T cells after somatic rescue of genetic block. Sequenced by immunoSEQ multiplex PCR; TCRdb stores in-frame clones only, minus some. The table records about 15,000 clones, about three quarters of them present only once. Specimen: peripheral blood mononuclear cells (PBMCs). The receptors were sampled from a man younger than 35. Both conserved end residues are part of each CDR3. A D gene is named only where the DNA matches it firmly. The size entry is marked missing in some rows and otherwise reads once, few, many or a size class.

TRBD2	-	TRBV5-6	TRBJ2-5	TGTGCCAGCAGCTGGACTAGCGCGCGAGAGACCCAGTACTTC	CASSWTSARETQYF
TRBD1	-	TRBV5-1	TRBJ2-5	TGCGCCAGCAGCCCCGACAGGGGGCAGGGGGAGACCCAGTACTTC	CASSPDRGQGETQYF
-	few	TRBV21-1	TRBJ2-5	TGTGCCAGCAGCAAGCCCTTAGGGAATAGCGGGAGCTCGAGGGGACAAGAGACCCAGTACTTC	CASSKPLGNSGSSRGQETQYF
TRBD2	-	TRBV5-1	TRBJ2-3	TGCGCCAGCAGCCTCGGACTAGCGACAGATACGCAGTATTTT	CASSLGLATDTQYF
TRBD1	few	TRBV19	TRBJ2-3	TGTGCCAGTAGTTTGAGACGGACAGGTAAAACCACAGATACGCAGTATTTT	CASSLRRTGKTTDTQYF
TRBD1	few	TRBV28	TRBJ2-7	TGTGCCAGCAGTTCCTTGGGACAGGGGGCTTACGAGCAGTACTTC	CASSSLGQGAYEQYF
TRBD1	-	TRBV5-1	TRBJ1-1	TGCGCCAGCAGCTTGGGTGGGACAGGGGGCGCTTGGGCTTTCTTT	CASSLGGTGGAWAFF
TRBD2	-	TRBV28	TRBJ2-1	TGTGCCAGCAGTTTATTAGGAGCGGGAGTCAGCAATGAGCAGTTCTTC	CASSLLGAGVSNEQFF
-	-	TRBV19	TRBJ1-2	TGTGCCAGTAGTATAGGATCAGGGGCCTATGGCTACACCTTC	CASSIGSGAYGYTF
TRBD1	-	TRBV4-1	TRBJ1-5	TGCGCCAGCAGCCAAGAAAGGGACAGGCCCCTAAATCAGCCCCAGCATTTT	CASSQERDRPLNQPQHF
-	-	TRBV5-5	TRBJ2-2	TGTGCCAGCAGCTTTTCCAGGGGGAACACCGGGGAGCTGTTTTTT	CASSFSRGNTGELFF
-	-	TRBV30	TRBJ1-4	TGTGCCTGGTGCGTCGGCCCGGGGGGTGAAAAACTGTTTTTT	CAWCVGPGGEKLFF
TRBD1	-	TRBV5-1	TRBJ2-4	TGCGCCAGCAGCTTGTCCGGGACAGGGGCAGCCAAAAACATTCAGTACTTC	CASSLSGTGAAKNIQYF
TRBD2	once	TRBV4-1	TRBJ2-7	TGCGCCAGCAGCCAAGGGACTAGCGGCTATTCCTACGAGCAGTACTTC	CASSQGTSGYSYEQYF
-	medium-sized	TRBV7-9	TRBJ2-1	TGTGCCAGCAGCTTAGACTGGGGCTCCTACAATGAGCAGTTCTTC	CASSLDWGSYNEQFF
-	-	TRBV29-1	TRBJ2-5	TGCAGCGCTGGTCAGGGTCCGCAAGAGACCCAGTACTTC	CSAGQGPQETQYF
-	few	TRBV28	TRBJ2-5	TGTGCCAGCAGTCCCCCGGGACTTGGGCCGATCGAGACCCAGTACTTC	CASSPPGLGPIETQYF
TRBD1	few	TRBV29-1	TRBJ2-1	TGCAGCGTTCGTCAGGGGGCGGCTTCTGAGCAGTTCTTC	CSVRQGAASEQFF
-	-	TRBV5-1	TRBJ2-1	TGCGCCAGCAGCTTGTCTTCTGGGGGGCCCCAAAATGAGCAGTTCTTC	CASSLSSGGPQNEQFF
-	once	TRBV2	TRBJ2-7	TGTGCCAGCAGTGAGGGGCTCCTTGAGTACGAGCAGTACTTC	CASSEGLLEYEQYF
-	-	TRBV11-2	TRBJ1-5	TGTGCCAGCAGCTTAGATCTCGGGAACGGTCAGCCCCAGCATTTT	CASSLDLGNGQPQHF
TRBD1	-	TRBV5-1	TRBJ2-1	TGCGCCAGCAGCTTGGGTACAGGGGTCCGGACGGCTAATGAGCAGTTCTTC	CASSLGTGVRTANEQFF
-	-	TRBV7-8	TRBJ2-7	TGTGCCAGCAGCTGGGGGGACTACGAGCAGTACTTC	CASSWGDYEQYF
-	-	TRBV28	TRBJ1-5	TGTGCCAGCAGTTCTTACCCACAGGGAGGAAGCAATCAGCCCCAGCATTTT	CASSSYPQGGSNQPQHF
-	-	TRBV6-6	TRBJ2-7	TGTGCCAGCAGTTACTCCCTCGGCGACGAGCAGTACTTC	CASSYSLGDEQYF
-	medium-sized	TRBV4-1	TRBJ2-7	TGCGCCAGCAGCCAAGCTCCTTTTAGGCCGGCTTGGGACGAGCAGTACTTC	CASSQAPFRPAWDEQYF
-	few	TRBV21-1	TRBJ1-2	TGTGCCAGCAGCATTGCGGAAAAGAGTGGCTACACCTTC	CASSIAEKSGYTF
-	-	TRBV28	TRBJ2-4	TGTGCCAGCAGCCCTGCCCCAGGGGAGGCCAAAAACATTCAGTACTTC	CASSPAPGEAKNIQYF
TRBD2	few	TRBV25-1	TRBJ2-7	TGTGCCAGCAGTGAAGCCGGGACTAGCTACCACGAGCAGTACTTC	CASSEAGTSYHEQYF
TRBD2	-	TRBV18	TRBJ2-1	TGTGCCAGCTCACCACCCAGACTAGCGAGCTCCTACAATGAGCAGTTCTTC	CASSPPRLASSYNEQFF
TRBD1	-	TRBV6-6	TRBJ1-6	TGTGCCAGCAGTGCTACAGGGGAACTTCAACGCCTCCACTTT	CASSATGELQRLHF
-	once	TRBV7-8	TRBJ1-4	TGTGCCAGCAGTCCGCAGGACAGACCGAAGACGGTAAAACTGTTTTTT	CASSPQDRPKTVKLFF
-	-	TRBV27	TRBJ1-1	TGTGCCAGCAGTTACAGGACCGTTGGGGCCACTGAAGCTTTCTTT	CASSYRTVGATEAFF